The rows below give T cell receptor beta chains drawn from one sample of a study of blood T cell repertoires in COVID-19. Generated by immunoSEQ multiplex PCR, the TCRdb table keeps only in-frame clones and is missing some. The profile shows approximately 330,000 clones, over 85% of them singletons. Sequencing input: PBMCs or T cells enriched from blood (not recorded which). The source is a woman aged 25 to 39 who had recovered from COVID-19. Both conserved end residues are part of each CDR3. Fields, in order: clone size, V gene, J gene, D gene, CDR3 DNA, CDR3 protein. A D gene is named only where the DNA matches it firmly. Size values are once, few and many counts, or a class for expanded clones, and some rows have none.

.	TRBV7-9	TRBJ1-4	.	TGTGCCAGCAGCTTAGATCTGTCGGCAGGGGAACTGTTTTTT	CASSLDLSAGELFF
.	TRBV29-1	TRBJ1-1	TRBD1	TGCAGCGTCGACAGGGGAAAAATGAACACTGAAGCTTTCTTT	CSVDRGKMNTEAFF
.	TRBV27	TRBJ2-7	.	TGTGCCAGCAGGACGGGGGTCGAGCAGTACTTC	CASRTGVEQYF
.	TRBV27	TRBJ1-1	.	TGTGCCAGCAGAAGACAGATGAACACTGAAGCTTTCTTT	CASRRQMNTEAFF
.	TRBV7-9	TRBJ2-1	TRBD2	TGTGCCAGCAGCTTCTTAGCGGGAGGGCCTGATGAGCAGTTCTTC	CASSFLAGGPDEQFF
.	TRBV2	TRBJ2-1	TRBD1	TGTGCCAGCAGCCTACCGGGACAGGGATACAATGAGCAGTTCTTC	CASSLPGQGYNEQFF
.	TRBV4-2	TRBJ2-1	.	TGTGCCAGCAGTTCCACAGGTCCCGCTTACAATGAGCAGTTCTTC	CASSSTGPAYNEQFF
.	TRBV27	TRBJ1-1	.	TGTGCCAGCAGTTGGTCCGGGTTGAACACTGAAGCTTTCTTT	CASSWSGLNTEAFF
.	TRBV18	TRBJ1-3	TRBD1	TGTGCCAGCTCCCGAGGGACAGCCTCTGGAAACACCATATATTTT	CASSRGTASGNTIYF
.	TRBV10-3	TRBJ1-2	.	TGTGCCATCAGGGCTGAAGCGGGTGGTAACACCTTC	CAIRAEAGGNTF
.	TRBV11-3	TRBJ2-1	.	TGTGCCAGCAGTATGGGCGGGGCCTACAATGAGCAGTTCTTC	CASSMGGAYNEQFF
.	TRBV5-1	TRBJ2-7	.	TGCGCCAGCAGTGACTCCCAGGGGTCCGACTACGAGCAGTACTTC	CASSDSQGSDYEQYF
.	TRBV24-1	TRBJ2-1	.	TGTGCCACCAGGCGGGGGCCCTTTGGGGAGCAGTTCTTC	CATRRGPFGEQFF
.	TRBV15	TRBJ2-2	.	TGTGCCACCAGCTTACGGGACTCCTACACCGGGGAGCTGTTTTTT	CATSLRDSYTGELFF
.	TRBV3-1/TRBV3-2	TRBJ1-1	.	TGTGCCAGCAGCCCATTTTTTTCAGGGGTTGTCACTGAAGCTTTCTTT	CASSPFFSGVVTEAFF
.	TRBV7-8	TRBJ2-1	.	TGTGCCAGCAGCTTAAGACTTGCCTCGGGGGATGAGCAGTTCTTC	CASSLRLASGDEQFF
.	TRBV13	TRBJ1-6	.	TGTGCCAGCAGCTTAGTTAGTCCCACGGGGAATTCACCCCTCCACTTT	CASSLVSPTGNSPLHF
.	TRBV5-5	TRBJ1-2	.	TGTGCCAGCAGCTTGGCCAGGGGCTATGGCTACACCTTC	CASSLARGYGYTF
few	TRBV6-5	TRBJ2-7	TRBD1	TGTGCCAGCAGTAGACAGGGGGCAGCCTACGAGCAGTACTTC	CASSRQGAAYEQYF
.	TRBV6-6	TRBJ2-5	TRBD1	TGTGCCAGCAGTCCACAGGGGAGTGGGGAGACCCAGTACTTC	CASSPQGSGETQYF
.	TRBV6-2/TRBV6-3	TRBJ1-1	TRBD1	TGTGCCAGCAGTTACTCGGGGTGGACAGGGGTTATGAACACTGAAGCTTTCTTT	CASSYSGWTGVMNTEAFF
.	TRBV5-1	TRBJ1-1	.	TGCGCCAGCAGCTTGGTCGCGCACAGCCTAAACACTGAAGCTTTCTTT	CASSLVAHSLNTEAFF
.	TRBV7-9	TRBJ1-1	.	TGTGCCAGCAGCTTACAGGGGCTCGGCACTGAAGCTTTCTTT	CASSLQGLGTEAFF
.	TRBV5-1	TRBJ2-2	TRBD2	TGCGCCAGCAGCCCTAGGACTAGCGGGACCGGGGAGCTGTTTTTT	CASSPRTSGTGELFF
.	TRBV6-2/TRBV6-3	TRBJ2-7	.	TGTGCCAGCAGTGGGGCGGGGCAGACCTCCTACGAGCAGTACTTC	CASSGAGQTSYEQYF
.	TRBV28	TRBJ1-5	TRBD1	TGTGCCAGCAGTTTCTTTCATGGGGGGGTGACAGGGGCTGATCAGCCCCAGCATTTT	CASSFFHGGVTGADQPQHF
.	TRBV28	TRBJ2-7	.	TGTGCCAGCAGCCCCGTGAACTCCTTCTACGAGCAGTACTTC	CASSPVNSFYEQYF
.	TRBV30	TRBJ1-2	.	TGTGCCTGGAGTCACCCAGGGGATTGGGACTATGGCTACACCTTC	CAWSHPGDWDYGYTF
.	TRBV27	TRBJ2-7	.	TGTGCCAGCACCGTCCACGGGGATAACTACGAGCAGTACTTC	CASTVHGDNYEQYF
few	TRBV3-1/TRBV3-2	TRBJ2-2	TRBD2	TGTGCCAGCAGCCAAGTTAGCGGGAGTGCGAACACCGGGGAGCTGTTTTTT	CASSQVSGSANTGELFF
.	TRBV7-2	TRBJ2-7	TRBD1	TGTGCCAGCAGCTACGGACAGGGTCCTTACGAGCAGTACTTC	CASSYGQGPYEQYF
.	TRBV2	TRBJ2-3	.	TGTGCCAGCAGTCAAACAGATACGCAGTATTTT	CASSQTDTQYF
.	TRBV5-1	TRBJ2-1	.	TGCGCCAGCACCCGTCGCGGGGAGTACAATGAGCAGTTCTTC	CASTRRGEYNEQFF
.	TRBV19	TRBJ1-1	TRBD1	TGTGCCAGTATGGGACAGGGGCTAATGAACACTGAAGCTTTCTTT	CASMGQGLMNTEAFF
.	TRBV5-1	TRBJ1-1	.	TGCGCCAGCAGCTTGACAGGGAGCACTGAAGCTTTCTTT	CASSLTGSTEAFF
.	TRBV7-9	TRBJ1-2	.	TGTGCCAGCAGCTTAGCCCGGGGATCAGGCTACACCTTC	CASSLARGSGYTF
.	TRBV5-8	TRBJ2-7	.	TGTGCCAGTTCTATAAGAGCGGGCGAGCAGTACTTC	CASSIRAGEQYF
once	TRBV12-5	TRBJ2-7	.	TGTGCTAGTGGTTTGGGGCCTTCCTACGAGCAGTACTTC	CASGLGPSYEQYF
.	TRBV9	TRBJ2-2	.	TGTGCCAGCAGCGTAACGGGAGAGTCCACCGGGGAGCTGTTTTTT	CASSVTGESTGELFF
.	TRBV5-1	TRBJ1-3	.	TGCGCCAGCAGCTTGGGCGGCCTTGGTGGAAACACCATATATTTT	CASSLGGLGGNTIYF
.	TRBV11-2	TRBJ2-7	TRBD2	TGTGCCAGCAGCTTAGGGACTAGCGGGAGGGCCGTCTACGAGCAGTACTTC	CASSLGTSGRAVYEQYF
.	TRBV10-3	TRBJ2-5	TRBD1	TGTGCCATCAGTAAGACAGGGTTTAAAGAGACCCAGTACTTC	CAISKTGFKETQYF
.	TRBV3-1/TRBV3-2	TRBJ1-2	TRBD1	TGTGCCAGCAGCCCCACGGACAGGGGCCTTAACTATGGCTACACCTTC	CASSPTDRGLNYGYTF
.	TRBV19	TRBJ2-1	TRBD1	TGTGCCAGTAGTAGTAGCAGGGGGCTAGGCTCCTACAATGAGCAGTTCTTC	CASSSSRGLGSYNEQFF
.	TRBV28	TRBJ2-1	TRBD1	TGTGCCAGCAGTCAGCTTAACCTTCGGGACAGGGCCTACAATGAGCAGTTCTTC	CASSQLNLRDRAYNEQFF
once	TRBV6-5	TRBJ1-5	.	TGTGCCAGCAGTTACTCGAGGAGTCAGCCCCAGCATTTT	CASSYSRSQPQHF
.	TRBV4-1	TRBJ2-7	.	TGCGCCAGCAGCCACCCCGGGACAACTACCTACGAGCAGTACTTC	CASSHPGTTTYEQYF
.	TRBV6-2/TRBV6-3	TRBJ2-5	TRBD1	TGTGCCAGCAGTCCAATTCCCGGGACAGGGAAAGAGACCCAGTACTTC	CASSPIPGTGKETQYF
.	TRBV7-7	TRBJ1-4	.	TGTGCTAGCAGCTTAACAGGCGGTGAAAAACTGTTTTTT	CASSLTGGEKLFF
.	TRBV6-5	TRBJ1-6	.	TGTGCCAGCAGGGAGGGGTTTAGAAATTCACCCCTCCACTTT	CASREGFRNSPLHF
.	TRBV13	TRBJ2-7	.	TGTGCCAGCAGCTTGGCCCTCAACTACAACGAGCAGTACTTC	CASSLALNYNEQYF
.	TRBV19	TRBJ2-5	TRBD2	TGTGCCAGTAGTATTGGGCGGGGGGAAGGATGGGAGACCCAGTACTTC	CASSIGRGEGWETQYF
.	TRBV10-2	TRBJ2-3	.	TGCGCCAGCAGCGTAGGGGGTGTTTGGGGAACAGATACGCAGTATTTT	CASSVGGVWGTDTQYF
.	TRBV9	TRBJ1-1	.	TGTGCCAGCAGCGGACCGACAGGGAACACTGAAGCTTTCTTT	CASSGPTGNTEAFF
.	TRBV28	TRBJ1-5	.	TGTGCCAGCAGATCCTCCACCGGGTTTTCGAATCAGCCCCAGCATTTT	CASRSSTGFSNQPQHF
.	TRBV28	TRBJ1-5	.	TGTGCCAGCAGTTCGCGGGGGCTAAGGCAGCCCCAGCATTTT	CASSSRGLRQPQHF
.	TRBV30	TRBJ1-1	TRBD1	TGTGCCTGGAGTACCAAACCGACAGGGGGCGGCGAAGCTTTCTTT	CAWSTKPTGGGEAFF
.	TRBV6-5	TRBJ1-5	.	TGTGCCAGCAGCACGGAGGGTCAGCCCCAGCATTTT	CASSTEGQPQHF
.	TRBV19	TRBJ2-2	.	TGTGCCAGTAGAAGGGCGGGCCAAAACACCGGGGAGCTGTTTTTT	CASRRAGQNTGELFF
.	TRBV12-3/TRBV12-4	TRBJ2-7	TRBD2	TGTGCCAGCAGTCCTAGCGGCTCCTACGAGCAGTACTTC	CASSPSGSYEQYF